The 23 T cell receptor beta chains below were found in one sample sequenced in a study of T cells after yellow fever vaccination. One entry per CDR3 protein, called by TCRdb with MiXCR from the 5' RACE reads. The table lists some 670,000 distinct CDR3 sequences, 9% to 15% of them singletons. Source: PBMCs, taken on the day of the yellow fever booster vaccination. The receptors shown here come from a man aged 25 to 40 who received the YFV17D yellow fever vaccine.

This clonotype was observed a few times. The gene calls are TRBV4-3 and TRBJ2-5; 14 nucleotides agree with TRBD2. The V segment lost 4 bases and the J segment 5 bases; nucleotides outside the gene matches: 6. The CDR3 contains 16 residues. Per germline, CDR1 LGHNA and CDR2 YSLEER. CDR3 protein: CASSRSGTSGSETQYF. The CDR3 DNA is TGCGCCAGCAGCCGAAGTGGGACTAGCGGGAGTGAGACCCAGTACTTC.

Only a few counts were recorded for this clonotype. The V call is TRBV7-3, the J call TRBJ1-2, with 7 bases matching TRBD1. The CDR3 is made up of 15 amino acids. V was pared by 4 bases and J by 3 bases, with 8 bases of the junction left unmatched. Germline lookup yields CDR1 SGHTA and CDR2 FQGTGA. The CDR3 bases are TGTGCCAGCAGCTCCGCCGGGACAGCACACTATGGCTACACCTTC. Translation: CASSSAGTAHYGYTF.

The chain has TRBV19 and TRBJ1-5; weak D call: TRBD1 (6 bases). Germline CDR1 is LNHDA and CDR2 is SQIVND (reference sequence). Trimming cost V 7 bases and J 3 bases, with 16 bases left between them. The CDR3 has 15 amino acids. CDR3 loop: CASTKGRDNNQPQHF. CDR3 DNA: TGTGCCAGTACTAAGGGGCGGGACAACAATCAGCCCCAGCATTTT.

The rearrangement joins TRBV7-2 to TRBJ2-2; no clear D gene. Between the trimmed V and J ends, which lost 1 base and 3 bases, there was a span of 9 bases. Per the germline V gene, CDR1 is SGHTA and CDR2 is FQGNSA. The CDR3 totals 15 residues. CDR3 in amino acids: CASSLGTLDTGELFF. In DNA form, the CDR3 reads TGTGCCAGCAGCTTAGGAACTCTGGACACCGGGGAGCTGTTTTTT.

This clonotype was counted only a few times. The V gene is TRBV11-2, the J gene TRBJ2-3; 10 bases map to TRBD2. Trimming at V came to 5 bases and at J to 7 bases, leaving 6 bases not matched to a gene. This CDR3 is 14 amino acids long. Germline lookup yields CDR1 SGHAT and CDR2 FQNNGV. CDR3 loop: CASSPGLAENTQYF. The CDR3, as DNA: TGTGCCAGCAGCCCCGGACTAGCGGAGAATACGCAGTATTTT.

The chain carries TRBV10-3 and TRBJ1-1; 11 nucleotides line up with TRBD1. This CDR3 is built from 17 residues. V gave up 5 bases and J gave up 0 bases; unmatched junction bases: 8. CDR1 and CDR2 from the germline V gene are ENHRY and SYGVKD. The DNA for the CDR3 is TGTGCCATCAGTAGGGACAGGGGGTCTATGATGAACACTGAAGCTTTCTTT. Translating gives CAISRDRGSMMNTEAFF.

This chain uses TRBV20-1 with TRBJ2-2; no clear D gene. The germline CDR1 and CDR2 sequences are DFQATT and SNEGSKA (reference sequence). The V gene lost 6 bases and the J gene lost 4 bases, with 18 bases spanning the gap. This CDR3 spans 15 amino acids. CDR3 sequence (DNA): TGCAGTGCCCATCCCCCGGCCCGGTCCACCGGGGAGCTGTTTTTT. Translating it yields CSAHPPARSTGELFF.

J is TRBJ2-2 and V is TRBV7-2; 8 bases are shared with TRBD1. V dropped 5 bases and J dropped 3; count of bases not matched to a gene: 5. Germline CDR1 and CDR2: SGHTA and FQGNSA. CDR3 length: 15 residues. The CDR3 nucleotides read TGTGCCAGCAGCCTCGGACAGGGATACACCGGGGAGCTGTTTTTT. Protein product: CASSLGQGYTGELFF.

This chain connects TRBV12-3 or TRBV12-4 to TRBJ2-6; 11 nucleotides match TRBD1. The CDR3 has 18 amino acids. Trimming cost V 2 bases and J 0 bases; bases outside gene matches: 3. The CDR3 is CASSLPGQGDSGANVLTF. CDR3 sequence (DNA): TGTGCCAGCAGTTTACCGGGACAGGGGGACTCTGGGGCCAACGTCCTGACTTTC.

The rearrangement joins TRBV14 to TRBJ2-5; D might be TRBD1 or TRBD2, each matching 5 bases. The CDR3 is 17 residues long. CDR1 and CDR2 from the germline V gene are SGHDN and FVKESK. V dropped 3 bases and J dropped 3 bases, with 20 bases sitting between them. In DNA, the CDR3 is TGTGCCAGCAGCCATCTCGGTTTGGGGGACCAAAAAGAGACCCAGTACTTC. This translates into CASSHLGLGDQKETQYF.

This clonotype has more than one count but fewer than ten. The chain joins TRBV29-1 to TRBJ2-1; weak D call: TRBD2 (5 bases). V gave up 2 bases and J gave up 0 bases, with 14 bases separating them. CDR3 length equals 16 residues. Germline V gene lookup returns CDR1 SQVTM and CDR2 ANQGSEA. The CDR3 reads CSVELEVGSSYNEQFF. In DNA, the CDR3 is TGCAGCGTTGAATTGGAGGTTGGAAGCTCCTACAATGAGCAGTTCTTC.

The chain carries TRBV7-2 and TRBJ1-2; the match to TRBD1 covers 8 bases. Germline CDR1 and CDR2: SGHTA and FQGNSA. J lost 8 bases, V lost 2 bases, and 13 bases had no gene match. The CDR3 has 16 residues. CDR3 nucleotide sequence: TGTGCCAGCAGCTTACAGGGGGCCATCTCGGCGGAAGGCTACACCTTC. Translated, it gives CASSLQGAISAEGYTF.

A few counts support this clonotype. CDR3: CASSYSSTAQGANEKLFF. In DNA form, the CDR3 reads TGTGCCAGCAGTTACTCGAGTACGGCACAGGGGGCGAATGAAAAACTGTTTTTT. The chain links TRBV6-5 to TRBJ1-4, with 9 bases matching TRBD1. J was trimmed by 5 bases and V by 0 bases; bases with no gene match: 10. Germline loops: CDR1 MNHEY, CDR2 SVGAGI. CDR3 length: 18 amino acids.

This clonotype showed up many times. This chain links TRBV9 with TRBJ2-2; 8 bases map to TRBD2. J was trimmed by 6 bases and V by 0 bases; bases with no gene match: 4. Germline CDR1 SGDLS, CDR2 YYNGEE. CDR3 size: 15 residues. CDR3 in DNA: TGTGCCAGCAGCGTAGTCGGGAGGGGCGCCGGGGAGCTGTTTTTT. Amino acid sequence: CASSVVGRGAGELFF.

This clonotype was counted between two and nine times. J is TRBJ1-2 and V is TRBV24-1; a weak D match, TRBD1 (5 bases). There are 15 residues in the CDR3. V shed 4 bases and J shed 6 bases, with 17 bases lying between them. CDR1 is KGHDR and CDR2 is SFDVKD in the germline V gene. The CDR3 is CATSETGTSRHGYTF. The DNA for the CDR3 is TGTGCCACCAGTGAGACCGGGACTTCGAGGCATGGCTACACCTTC.

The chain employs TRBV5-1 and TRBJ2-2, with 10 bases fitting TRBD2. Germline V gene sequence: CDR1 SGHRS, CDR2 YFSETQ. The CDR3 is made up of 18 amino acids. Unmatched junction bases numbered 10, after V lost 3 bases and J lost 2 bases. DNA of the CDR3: TGCGCCAGCAGCTACCGGACAGGACTAGCGGCTAACACCGGGGAGCTGTTTTTT. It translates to CASSYRTGLAANTGELFF. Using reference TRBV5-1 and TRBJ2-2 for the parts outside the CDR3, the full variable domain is KAGVTQTPRYLIKTRGQQVTLSCSPISGHRSVSWYQQTPGQGLQFLFEYFSETQRNKGNFPGRFSGRQFSNSRSEMNVSTLELGDSALYLCASSYRTGLAANTGELFFGEGSRLTVL.

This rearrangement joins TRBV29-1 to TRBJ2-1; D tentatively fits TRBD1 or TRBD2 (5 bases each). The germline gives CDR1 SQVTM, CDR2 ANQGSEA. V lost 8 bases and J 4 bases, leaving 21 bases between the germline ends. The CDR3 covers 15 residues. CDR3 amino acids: CSFRDHPPPYNEQFF. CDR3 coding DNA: TGCAGCTTCCGGGACCATCCCCCCCCGTACAATGAGCAGTTCTTC.

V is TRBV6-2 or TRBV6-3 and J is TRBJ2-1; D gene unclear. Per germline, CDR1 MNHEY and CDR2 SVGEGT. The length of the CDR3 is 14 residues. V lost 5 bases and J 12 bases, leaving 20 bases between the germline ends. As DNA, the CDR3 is TGTGCCAGCAGTCCTAGTTTTGACTCCCATGCGCAGTTCTTC. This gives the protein CASSPSFDSHAQFF.

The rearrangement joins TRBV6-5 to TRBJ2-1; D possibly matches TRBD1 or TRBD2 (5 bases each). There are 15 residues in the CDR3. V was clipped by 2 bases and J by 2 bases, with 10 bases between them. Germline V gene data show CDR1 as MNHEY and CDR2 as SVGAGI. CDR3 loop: CASSYRGPAYNEQFF. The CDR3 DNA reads TGTGCCAGCAGTTACAGGGGACCCGCCTACAATGAGCAGTTCTTC.

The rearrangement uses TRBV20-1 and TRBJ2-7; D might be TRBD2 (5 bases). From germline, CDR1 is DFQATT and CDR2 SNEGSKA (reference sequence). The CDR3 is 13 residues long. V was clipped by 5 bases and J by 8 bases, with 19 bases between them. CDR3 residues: CSADREGNSQQYF. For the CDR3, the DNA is TGCAGTGCTGACCGGGAAGGAAACTCCCAGCAGTACTTC.

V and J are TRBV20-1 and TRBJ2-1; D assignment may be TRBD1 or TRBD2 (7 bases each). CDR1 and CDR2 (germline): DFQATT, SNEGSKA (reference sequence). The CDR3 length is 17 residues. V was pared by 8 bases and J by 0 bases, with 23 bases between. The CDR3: CSQGEETSSRSYNEQFF. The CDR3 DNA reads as TGCAGTCAGGGGGAAGAGACTAGCAGCCGCTCCTACAATGAGCAGTTCTTC.

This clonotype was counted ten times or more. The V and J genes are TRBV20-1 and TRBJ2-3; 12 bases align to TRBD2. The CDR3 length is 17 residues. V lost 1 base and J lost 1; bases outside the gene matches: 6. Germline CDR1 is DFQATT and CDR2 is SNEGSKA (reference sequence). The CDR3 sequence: CSARASGRAGGTDTQYF. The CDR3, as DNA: TGCAGTGCTAGAGCTAGCGGGAGGGCAGGGGGCACAGATACGCAGTATTTT.

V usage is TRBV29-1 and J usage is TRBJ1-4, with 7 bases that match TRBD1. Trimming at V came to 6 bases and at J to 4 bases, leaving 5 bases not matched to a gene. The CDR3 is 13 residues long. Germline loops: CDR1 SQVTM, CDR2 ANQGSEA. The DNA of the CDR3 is TGCAGCGTGACGGGACAGCTTAATGAAAAACTGTTTTTT. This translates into CSVTGQLNEKLFF. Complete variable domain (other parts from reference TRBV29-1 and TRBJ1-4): SAVISQKPSRDICQRGTSLTIQCQVDSQVTMMFWYRQQPGQSLTLIATANQGSEATYESGFVIDKFPISRPNLTFSTLTVSNMSPEDSSIYLCSVTGQLNEKLFFGSGTQLSVL.